These 15 T cell receptor beta chains came from one sample sequenced in a study of blood T cell repertoires in COVID-19 (dated by TCRdb to about 2020). Library preparation employed the immunoSEQ multiplex PCR assay. Not all clones reach the TCRdb copy of this immuneACCESS table, which keeps in-frame sequences only. Checked studies attribute under half of the gap to unresolved V genes and leave the rest unexplained. The sample profile shows about 170,000 clones; 92% of them were found once. The ten largest make up 4.8% of the sample. The sample consisted of peripheral blood. The receptors were sampled from a man between 25 and 39 years old with COVID-19, enrolled during active disease.

This rearrangement joins TRBV7-9 to TRBJ2-3, with unresolved D. CDR3 length: 15 amino acids. Germline V CDR1 and CDR2: SEHNR, FQNEAQ (reference sequence). V gave up 2 bases and J gave up 6 bases, with 15 bases separating them. CDR3 region: CASSLRGNHRDTQYF. The CDR3 bases are TGTGCCAGCAGCTTAAGAGGTAACCACCGGGATACGCAGTATTTT.

The V call is TRBV2, the J call TRBJ2-1; D is possibly TRBD1 (7 bases). Looked up from germline, CDR1 is SNHLY and CDR2 is FYNNEI. Trimming took 7 bases from V and 9 from J, leaving 16 bases between them. The CDR3 runs to 13 residues. CDR3 sequence: CASTFSGGGEQFF. The CDR3 nucleotides read TGTGCCAGCACCTTTTCAGGGGGAGGTGAGCAGTTCTTC. Variable domain in full (rest from reference TRBV2 and TRBJ2-1): EPEVTQTPSHQVTQMGQEVILRCVPISNHLYFYWYRQILGQKVEFLVSFYNNEISEKSEIFDDQFSVERPDGSNFTLKIRSTKLEDSAMYFCASTFSGGGEQFFGPGTRLTVL.

The rearrangement uses TRBV6-2 or TRBV6-3 and TRBJ1-2; D perhaps matches TRBD1 (6 bases). The CDR3 has 15 residues. Trimming took 4 bases from V and 4 from J, leaving 16 bases between them. Germline V gene sequence: CDR1 MNHEY, CDR2 SVGEGT. The CDR3 DNA sequence: TGTGCCAGCAGTTCTCCTACGACAGGAAGCTATGGCTACACCTTC. Amino acids: CASSSPTTGSYGYTF.

V usage is TRBV28 and J usage is TRBJ2-7, with D possibly matching TRBD1 (5 bases). The CDR3 has 15 amino acids. Germline assignment: CDR1 MDHEN and CDR2 SYDVKM. V lost 3 bases and J lost 3, with 15 bases in between. In DNA form, the CDR3 reads TGTGCCAGCAGTTTCCCCTGGCACCAGGGCTACGAGCAGTACTTC. Translating gives CASSFPWHQGYEQYF.

The gene calls are TRBV7-2 and TRBJ1-4; D is uncertain. V was trimmed by 5 bases and J by 8 bases, leaving 15 bases between them. Per germline, CDR1 SGHTA and CDR2 FQGNSA. The CDR3 sequence is 14 residues long. The CDR3 DNA sequence: TGTGCCAGCAGCCTAACCCGGGTCAGCGAAAAACTGTTTTTT. It encodes CASSLTRVSEKLFF.

The V call is TRBV19, the J call TRBJ1-1, with TRBD1 as a possible D gene (6 bases). Germline CDR1 reads LNHDA; CDR2 reads SQIVND (reference sequence). V lost 4 bases and J lost 4, with 13 bases in between. The CDR3 runs 14 residues. This CDR3 reads CASSTTGPGTEAFF. CDR3 sequence (DNA): TGTGCCAGTAGTACGACAGGACCGGGCACTGAAGCTTTCTTT.

This clone is a singleton in its sample. V gene TRBV28 combines with J gene TRBJ1-1, with D perhaps matching TRBD1 (6 bases). The CDR3 is made up of 14 amino acids. The germline V and J ends were trimmed by 6 bases and 5 bases, with 16 bases remaining between them. Germline V gives CDR1 MDHEN, CDR2 SYDVKM. The CDR3 sequence: CASSLRGAGTEAFF. The CDR3 DNA reads as TGTGCCAGCAGCCTCCGGGGGGCCGGGACTGAAGCTTTCTTT.

The gene calls are TRBV28 and TRBJ1-1, with 7 nucleotides matching TRBD1. This CDR3 contains 17 residues. V lost 5 bases and J lost 0; bases outside the gene matches: 12. Germline V CDR1 and CDR2: MDHEN, SYDVKM. The CDR3 DNA reads TGTGCCAGCAGTAGTACAGGGGCCCAATTTATGAACACTGAAGCTTTCTTT. Translating gives CASSSTGAQFMNTEAFF.

The genes are TRBV15 and TRBJ2-1; 9 nucleotides agree with TRBD2. The V and J ends lost 0 bases and 7 bases, in that order; junction bases with no gene match: 10. This CDR3 is 17 amino acids long. Germline loops: CDR1 LNHNV, CDR2 YYDKDF (reference sequence). CDR3: CATSRDRVAGVRNEQFF. The CDR3 DNA sequence: TGTGCCACCAGCAGAGATCGGGTAGCGGGAGTACGTAATGAGCAGTTCTTC.

The CDR3 spells CASSAGTVSYEQYF. The CDR3 nucleotides read TGTGCCAGCAGTGCGGGGACAGTCTCCTACGAGCAGTACTTC. V gene TRBV2 combines with J gene TRBJ2-7; 7 positions match TRBD1. CDR1 is SNHLY, CDR2 FYNNEI, per germline. The CDR3 length is 14 residues. The junction had 3 bases not matched to a gene; V was cut back by 4 bases and J by 0 bases.

The chain combines TRBV15 with TRBJ1-6; a possible D gene is TRBD1 (6 bases). The CDR3 runs 18 residues. Trimming pared 0 bases from V and 2 bases from J, leaving 14 bases between. The germline V gene has CDR1 LNHNV and CDR2 YYDKDF (reference sequence). Here the CDR3 DNA reads TGTGCCACCAGCAGAGATCACAGGGCTCGGGCCTATAATTCACCCCTCCACTTT. It codes for CATSRDHRARAYNSPLHF.

This chain joins TRBV16 and TRBJ2-1, with 11 positions matching TRBD1. The ends lost 2 bases at V and 7 bases at J; junction bases unmatched: 10. Per the germline V gene, CDR1 is KGHSY and CDR2 is FQNENV. This CDR3 spans 17 amino acids. CDR3 region: CASSQTGTGGFSNEQFF. CDR3 sequence (DNA): TGTGCCAGCAGCCAAACCGGGACAGGGGGATTCTCTAATGAGCAGTTCTTC.

This clone came up once. The J gene is TRBJ2-1, the V gene TRBV7-3, with a possible D match to TRBD1 (5 bases). The germline V gene encodes CDR1 SGHTA and CDR2 FQGTGA. The CDR3 runs to 15 residues. Trimming cost V 0 bases and J 8 bases, with 14 bases left between them. CDR3 nucleotides: TGTGCCAGCAGCTTAACTCTAGGGCAGGGCTATGAGCAGTTCTTC. Protein: CASSLTLGQGYEQFF.

The chain links TRBV5-1 to TRBJ2-3; the D is unclear. The germline V gene encodes CDR1 SGHRS and CDR2 YFSETQ. This CDR3 contains 15 residues. V lost 3 bases to trimming and J lost 0 bases, with 11 bases between them. Here the CDR3 reads CASSSLPGSTDTQYF. CDR3 DNA: TGCGCCAGCAGCTCCCTGCCGGGTAGCACAGATACGCAGTATTTT.

In its sample, this clone was seen once. The gene calls are TRBV4-2 and TRBJ2-5, with 8 nucleotides matching TRBD1. Germline V gene sequence: CDR1 LGHNA, CDR2 YNFKEQ. V lost 3 bases, J lost 4 bases, and 13 bases stayed unmatched. The CDR3 is 17 amino acids. In nucleotides, the CDR3 is TGTGCCAGCAGCCAGGGCACCGGGACAGGAGGAAGAGAGACCCAGTACTTC. Its translation: CASSQGTGTGGRETQYF.